This TCR beta chain was identified in a study of T cell repertoires in cytomegalovirus infection. The overall study: Epitope selection comprised recently identified HLA-C-restricted CMV epitopes and well-studied HLA-B-restricted CMV epitopes. Study findings and constraints: People with CMV and the relevant HLA were identified by cumulative public TCR beta family frequency.

Turning to this clonotype: Its cognate antigen is unknown.

Each CDR3 protein gets one entry after TCRdb re-called the reads with MiXCR. The table records approximately 990,000 distinct CDR3 sequences, roughly 30% of them present only once. CDR3 size: 16 residues. Trimming shortened V by 0 bases and J by 2 bases, and 14 bases separated the two germline ends. Germline V gene sequence: CDR1 LGHNA, CDR2 YSLEER. The sample was cultured CD8+ T cells from PBMCs, taken from culture after CMV antigen stimulation. The sequence was obtained from a human donor in good health (CMV status not recorded). Some clones in this sample may be carry-over from other donors' samples. The chain links TRBV4-3 to TRBJ2-7; D is possibly TRBD2 (5 bases). CDR3 nucleotides: TGCGCCAGCAGCCAAGATTTGCGGGTTACACCCTACGAGCAGTACGTC. Amino acid sequence: CASSQDLRVTPYEQYV.